This T cell receptor beta chain was recovered during a study of somatic mutations in cytotoxic T cells in rheumatoid arthritis (dated by TCRdb to 2017 to 2019). With regard to the full study: Patient peripheral blood (about 29 ml EDTA) was drawn right after diagnosis and before any treatment started. A FACSAria II or Sony SH800 was used to flow-sort some V beta antibody-stained T-cell populations at nearly 100% purity, and TCRB sequencing was also done on sorted V beta1+ cells. To characterize clonality, the study used TCRB deep sequencing while asking whether somatic mutations are carried by expanded CD8+ T-cell clones in newly diagnosed, untreated rheumatoid arthritis. TCRB deep sequencing was performed for roughly 69 rheumatoid arthritis patients and around 22 healthy controls. Median age was essentially the same in the patient group and the control group.

For this clone: Its binding antigen is unknown. One base away there is no much larger clone; base qualities are not given.

The CDR1 and CDR2 encoded by the germline V gene are SGHTA and FQGTGA. The CDR3 contains 12 residues, cysteine and phenylalanine counted. Only the CDR3 portion is preserved as DNA: 36 bases, with reading frame beginning at the first base. V lost 5 bases and J lost 7 bases; the stretch between them is 9 bases long. What the work shows at the level of the full study, not this receptor alone: The finding that TRBV07 was slightly underrepresented in patients was left unadjusted for multiple comparisons. Viral specificity could not be ruled out by absence from virus-specific databases, and the antigen targets of the expanded CD8+ clones remained unknown. An increase of CD8+ clonality with age was seen in patients (Spearman r ≈ 0.46) but not in healthy controls. There was no significant difference in CD8+ T-cell clonality between rheumatoid arthritis patients and age-matched healthy controls. The largest CD8+ clone made up more than 20% of CD8+ cells in about an eighth of the roughly 60 patients, and blood and synovial fluid shared several identical CD8+ TCRB sequences.

Flow cytometry confirmed the purity of CD4+ and CD8+ cells that had been isolated by positive magnetic bead selection on an AutoMACS. A TCR V beta antibody panel was used in flow cytometry to screen first for clonal expansions, which were then characterized by TCRB deep sequencing of sorted CD8+ fractions. Peripheral blood mononuclear cells were obtained using density gradient separation with Ficoll-Paque PLUS. Using Nucleospin Tissue or Tissue XS kits, DNA was extracted from CD4-enriched, CD8-enriched or PBMC samples, with quantification by a Qubit 2.0 fluorometer. Genomic DNA underwent TCRB CDR3 sequencing using the immunoSEQ assay. Under the source paper's analysis protocol: Published virus-specific TCRB sequences were compared with patient CD8+ clones larger than 1%, and only a few matches were found. Analyses were restricted to productive TCRB rearrangements. Clonality was expressed as a Shannon entropy-based productive clonality index, with each clone defined by a unique TCRB CDR3 sequence. Repertoire overlap between two samples was calculated from the template counts of each clone relative to total templates per sample. A correlation with a Spearman r of roughly 0.66 was found between V-gene usage by flow cytometry and V-gene usage by TCRB sequencing. TCRdb limited this immuneACCESS table to in-frame rearrangements with V and J called. A share of clones is missing; checked studies link under half to unresolved V genes, and the rest is unexplained. The D gene and trimming were derived from the DNA, and the V and J assignments and clone size from that table. The sample data list thousands of clones, and around 74% of these were observed just once. The ten largest clonotypes hold 20% to 25% of the sample.

Sequenced: CD8+ T cells sorted from blood. The TCR sequence derives from an adult with rheumatoid arthritis. The rearranged segments are TRBV7-3 and TRBJ2-1; a confident D gene designation cannot be given. The CDR3: CASSPTANEQFF. The nucleotide sequence reads as follows: TGTGCCAGCAGCCCGACTGCAAATGAGCAGTTCTTC.